Each of the 21 T cell receptor beta chains below was sequenced from the same sample in a study of regulatory T cells in long-lasting Graves disease. Documented time point: newly diagnosed GD, antithyroid drugs for less than 3 months. PBMC-derived RNA was used for the TCR library. Both iRepertoire HTBI primers and Arm-PCR of CDR3 regions were used to build the TCR beta libraries. Using its own MiXCR run on the multiplex PCR reads, TCRdb lists one record per CDR3 protein. The sample yields 400,000 to 500,000 distinct CDR3 sequences, over 15% seen once. The same specimen was also included in a second study, on T cells in Graves' hyperthyroidism and ophthalmopathy.

Sequencing was performed on peripheral blood mononuclear cells (PBMCs), taken at new diagnosis, from a patient treated with antithyroid drugs. These receptor sequences come from a woman aged 25 to 39 with Graves disease.

This clonotype was seen many times. V is TRBV3-1 and J is TRBJ2-1; TRBD1 aligns across 8 bases. From germline, CDR1 is LGHDT and CDR2 YNNKEL (reference sequence). After removal of 5 bases from V and 5 bases from J, the junction contained 8 bases not matched to a gene. CDR3 length: 15 amino acids. The CDR3 sequence: CASSSRGRGDNEQFF. In nucleotides, the CDR3 is TGTGCCAGCAGCTCCAGGGGGCGGGGAGACAATGAGCAGTTCTTC.

Many counts were recorded for this clonotype. The CDR3: CASSFRPLSEKLFF. CDR3 DNA: TGCGCCAGCAGCTTCCGGCCCCTATCCGAAAAACTGTTTTTT. This sequence joins TRBV5-1 and TRBJ1-4; no firm D call. Germline CDR1 is SGHRS and CDR2 is YFSETQ. V gave up 2 bases and J gave up 8 bases, with 13 bases separating them. The CDR3 contains 14 residues.

Many counts were recorded for this clonotype. The rearrangement uses TRBV27 and TRBJ2-7, with D possibly being TRBD1 or TRBD2 (6 bases each). Germline CDR1 reads MNHEY; CDR2 reads SMNVEV (reference sequence). This CDR3 has 14 amino acids. The V and J ends lost 3 bases and 7 bases respectively, with 16 bases between them. CDR3 DNA: TGTGCCAGCAGTTTTTCTAGGGGGGTCGGGGAGCAGTACTTC. Amino acids: CASSFSRGVGEQYF.

This clonotype came up many times. This CDR3 is CASSPQGGALNTEAFF. CDR3 nucleotide sequence: TGTGCCAGCAGCCCTCAAGGGGGAGCGCTGAACACTGAAGCTTTCTTT. The rearrangement uses TRBV7-3 and TRBJ1-1, with D perhaps matching TRBD1 (6 bases). The CDR3 extends over 16 amino acids. V lost 5 bases, J lost 0 bases, and 16 bases lay in between. Germline V gene lookup returns CDR1 SGHTA and CDR2 FQGTGA.

This clonotype came up many times. This chain uses TRBV6-1 with TRBJ1-1; 7 nucleotides line up with TRBD1. The germline gives CDR1 MNHNS, CDR2 SASEGT. This CDR3 contains 17 residues. V was clipped by 2 bases and J by 1 base; unmatched bases: 10. CDR3 in amino acids: CASSELYRGVRNTEAFF. The CDR3 DNA reads TGTGCCAGCAGTGAATTATACAGGGGAGTGAGGAACACTGAAGCTTTCTTT.

V is TRBV6-2 or TRBV6-3 and J is TRBJ2-3, with 7 bases lining up with TRBD2. Per germline, CDR1 MNHEY and CDR2 SVGEGT. Trimming cost V 6 bases and J 4 bases; bases outside gene matches: 16. This CDR3 is 17 amino acids long. The CDR3 sequence is CASRSKLASQGADTQYF. The CDR3 nucleotides are TGTGCCAGCAGGAGTAAACTAGCGTCTCAGGGTGCAGATACGCAGTATTTT.

This clonotype was seen a few times. The chain uses TRBV7-9 and TRBJ2-7, with 8 bases that match TRBD2. This CDR3 has 14 amino acids. J gave up 4 bases and V 0 bases, and 2 bases lay outside the gene matches. Germline V gene sequence: CDR1 SEHNR, CDR2 FQNEAQ (reference sequence). CDR3 residues: CASSLAGRGYEQYF. Written as DNA, the CDR3 is TGTGCCAGCAGCTTAGCCGGGAGGGGTTACGAGCAGTACTTC.

The J gene is TRBJ2-7, the V gene TRBV7-9, with 12 bases identical to TRBD2. In germline, CDR1 is SEHNR, CDR2 FQNEAQ (reference sequence). V dropped 5 bases and J dropped 4; count of bases not matched to a gene: 6. The CDR3 runs 15 residues. The CDR3 spells CASSPPGLAGYEQYF. CDR3 coding DNA: TGTGCCAGCAGCCCCCCGGGACTAGCGGGTTACGAGCAGTACTTC.

This clonotype has ten or more counts. The chain links TRBV27 to TRBJ2-1, with TRBD2 matching 12 bases. V lost 1 base to trimming and J lost 8 bases; unmatched junction nucleotides: 3. Looked up from germline, CDR1 is MNHEY and CDR2 is SMNVEV (reference sequence). The CDR3 loop spans 15 amino acids. This CDR3 reads CASSLLLAGGDEQFF. As DNA, the CDR3 is TGTGCCAGCAGTTTATTACTAGCGGGAGGAGATGAGCAGTTCTTC.

In this sample, this clonotype turned up many times. The chain carries TRBV6-1 and TRBJ2-7; 14 bases are shared with TRBD2. Trimming at V came to 6 bases and at J to 5 bases, leaving 15 bases not matched to a gene. Germline V lookup: CDR1 MNHNS, CDR2 SASEGT. This CDR3 comprises 18 residues. CDR3 loop: CASRLPGLAGAPGNEQYF. DNA of the CDR3: TGTGCCAGCAGGCTCCCGGGACTAGCGGGAGCCCCCGGCAACGAGCAGTACTTC.

Points on this clonotype: A much larger clone lies one base from this, so it may be a read error. This chain connects TRBV6-1 to TRBJ2-7; D unclear. Trimming cost V 5 bases and J 2 bases, with 10 bases left between them. The CDR3 is 13 amino acids. CDR1 is MNHNS and CDR2 is SASEGT in the germline V gene. CDR3: CASSRTLPYEQYF. The CDR3 DNA reads TGTGCCAGCAGTCGGACCCTCCCCTACGAGCAGTACTTC.

This clonotype was seen many times. The rearrangement uses TRBV20-1 and TRBJ2-3, with 11 bases lining up with TRBD2. This CDR3 region has 15 residues. CDR1 is DFQATT and CDR2 is SNEGSKA in the germline V gene (reference sequence). J was trimmed by 3 bases and V by 5 bases; bases with no gene match: 7. CDR3 in amino acids: CSAETGTSGTDTQYF. DNA for the CDR3: TGCAGTGCTGAGACCGGGACTAGCGGTACAGATACGCAGTATTTT.

The chain has TRBV12-3 or TRBV12-4 and TRBJ2-1; TRBD1 matches 8 bases. V shed 2 bases, J shed 9 bases, and the junction held 6 bases outside the gene matches. CDR3 length equals 14 residues. CDR3 sequence: CASSLFGQGVEQFF. Written as DNA, the CDR3 is TGTGCCAGCAGTTTATTTGGACAGGGTGTTGAGCAGTTCTTC.

This clonotype was counted at least ten times. The rearrangement uses TRBV12-3 or TRBV12-4 and TRBJ1-2; 7 nucleotides agree with TRBD1. The ends lost 5 bases at V and 3 bases at J; junction bases unmatched: 6. CDR3 length equals 14 residues. The CDR3 here is CASSIPGQYYGYTF. The CDR3 coding sequence is TGTGCCAGCAGTATACCGGGACAGTACTATGGCTACACCTTC.

This sequence joins TRBV28 and TRBJ1-2; 8 bases match TRBD1. V shed 5 bases and J 4 bases; nucleotides not matched to a gene: 12. Germline V gives CDR1 MDHEN, CDR2 SYDVKM. This CDR3 has 16 amino acids. CDR3 nucleotide sequence: TGTGCCAGCAGTCCAGCTGACGGACAGGGAAGCTATGGCTACACCTTC. Translation gives CASSPADGQGSYGYTF.

Ten or more counts support this clonotype. The V gene is TRBV6-2 or TRBV6-3, the J gene TRBJ2-7, with D tentatively TRBD2 (6 bases). CDR3 length equals 15 residues. Deletions cut 5 bases from V and 0 bases from J, with 14 bases between. Germline V lookup: CDR1 MNHEY, CDR2 SVGEGT. CDR3 region: CASSEVADHSYEQYF. CDR3 in DNA: TGTGCCAGCAGTGAAGTAGCGGACCACTCCTACGAGCAGTACTTC.

The V gene is TRBV28, the J gene TRBJ2-3; D call uncertain. V was trimmed by 5 bases and J by 5 bases, leaving 8 bases between them. The germline V gene encodes CDR1 MDHEN and CDR2 SYDVKM. There are 12 residues in the CDR3. The DNA of the CDR3 is TGTGCCAGCAGTCCCGCCATAGATACGCAGTATTTT. It is translated as CASSPAIDTQYF.

This clonotype was detected many times. The chain employs TRBV28 and TRBJ2-4, with D tentatively TRBD2 (5 bases). The CDR3 has 14 residues. V lost 5 bases and J lost 2, with 10 bases in between. CDR1 MDHEN and CDR2 SYDVKM come from the germline V gene. The CDR3 reads CASSTGETKNIQYF. CDR3 sequence (DNA): TGTGCCAGCAGTACCGGGGAGACCAAAAACATTCAGTACTTC.

The chain is built from TRBV6-1 and TRBJ2-7, with D perhaps TRBD1 (6 bases). Germline loops: CDR1 MNHNS, CDR2 SASEGT. With 7 bases removed from V and 6 bases from J, the gap between germline ends came to 10 bases. The CDR3 is 11 amino acids. CDR3 sequence reads: CASTPGVEQYF. Written as DNA, the CDR3 is TGTGCCAGCACTCCAGGGGTCGAGCAGTACTTC.

Ten or more counts support this clonotype. V is TRBV24-1 and J is TRBJ2-1, with 8 positions matching TRBD1. This CDR3 is 13 amino acids long. Germline CDR1 reads KGHDR; CDR2 reads SFDVKD. V lost 9 bases, J lost 7 bases, and 7 bases stayed unmatched. CDR3 sequence: CATQQGDWNEQFF. The DNA of the CDR3 is TGTGCCACCCAACAGGGGGATTGGAATGAGCAGTTCTTC.

A remark on this clonotype: At one of its ends the junction is not consistent with the germline gene, which may arise from a read error. This chain links TRBV6-2 or TRBV6-3 with TRBJ1-3; no definite D call. The CDR3 has 16 residues. Germline lookup yields CDR1 MNHEY and CDR2 SVGEGT. The CDR3 sequence is CASSYLGRRGGSTIYF. Here the CDR3 DNA reads TGTGCCAGCAGTTATCTTGGCCGGCGCGGTGGAAGCACCATATATTTT.